The clone carrying this TCR beta chain was recorded many times. Its target is unknown. Reverse transcription used around 540 ng RNA and constant-region primers for alpha and beta. Separate chain-specific third strand synthesis with multiplexing indices produced the alpha and beta libraries. Each CDR3 protein is one row after TCRdb ran MiXCR on the 5' RACE reads. The sample lists roughly 16,000 distinct CDR3 sequences, 5.5% occurring once. Whole blood was used without fractionation, so all unsorted peripheral T cells were included. This specimen belongs to a study of HIV-infected patients and healthy controls. The ends lost 4 bases at V and 3 bases at J; junction bases unmatched: 5. Germline V gene sequence: CDR1 LGHNA, CDR2 YSLEER. This CDR3 has 14 amino acids. Study-wide results and limits: MAIT alpha-chain CDR3s were frequent in healthy controls, depleted in HIV+.

Sample: blood. The chain links TRBV4-3 to TRBJ2-7; TRBD1 matches 8 bases. The TCR was taken from an adult in good health. This CDR3 is CASSLGQGSYEQYF. Here the CDR3 DNA reads TGCGCCAGCAGCCTAGGACAGGGTAGCTACGAGCAGTACTTC.